Described below is a single T cell receptor (beta chain) sequence and its context. Its target is unknown. V lost 6 bases to trimming and J lost 2 bases; unmatched junction nucleotides: 10. Germline V gene lookup returns CDR1 MDHEN and CDR2 SYDVKM. This CDR3 region has 16 residues. The data derive from a study of glioma-infiltrating T cells. Amplification of TCR alpha and beta CDR3 regions from RNA used iRepertoire nested multiplex PCR. Each CDR3 protein gets one entry after TCRdb re-called the multiplex PCR reads with MiXCR. The table records 160,000 or so distinct CDR3 sequences, about 47% of them present only once. Overall study findings and caveats: Tissue and blood shared very few CDR3 sequences.

The V and J genes are TRBV28 and TRBJ2-5; 9 bases line up with TRBD1. This sequence originates from a human donor with low-grade glioma or glioblastoma, undergoing nonglioma brain surgery, or in good health (not recorded which). Sequencing used glioma tissue, nonneoplastic brain tissue, or PBMCs (not recorded which). The CDR3 DNA reads TGTGCCAGCAGCCCGTGGGGACAGGGTTATCAAGAGACCCAGTACTTC. This codes for CASSPWGQGYQETQYF.